The next 2 T cell receptor beta chains were all read from a single sample in a study of cytomegalovirus exposure and HLA in healthy donors. The PCR ran on 60 Vbeta and 13 Jbeta primers. Measured with immunoSEQ multiplex PCR; TCRdb has only the in-frame clones, and not every one. The sample has 96,000 or so clones. Sequences were obtained from PBMCs. Receptors were obtained from a woman under 40 in good health and CMV-seronegative.

CDR3 in amino acids: CASGRAGTGNYEQYF. DNA of the CDR3: TGTGCCAGCGGGAGAGCCGGGACAGGGAACTACGAGCAGTACTTC. The chain carries TRBV6-1 and TRBJ2-7; 9 bases line up with TRBD1. This CDR3 region has 15 residues. The germline V gene encodes CDR1 MNHNS and CDR2 SASEGT. Trimming cost V 8 bases and J 3 bases; bases outside gene matches: 11.

V is TRBV7-2 and J is TRBJ2-5, with TRBD2 matching over 13 bases. Trimming removed 3 bases from V and 4 bases from J; junction bases left unmatched: 5. The length of the CDR3 is 16 residues. The germline V gene encodes CDR1 SGHTA and CDR2 FQGNSA. In DNA form, the CDR3 reads TGTGCCAGCAGCTTTAGGACTAGCGGGAGTGGAGAGACCCAGTACTTC. Its protein is CASSFRTSGSGETQYF.